This TCR beta chain is from a study of shared clonotypes between healthy human individuals. Sequencing used immunoSEQ multiplex PCR; TCRdb keeps in-frame clones, though not all of them. Of some 1 million clones listed, about three quarters are singletons. Whole-study findings and limits: Lower generation probabilities were found for non-shared clonotypes than for those shared by all four donors. Shared across a few donors were roughly 4.7% of the naive CD4 clonotypes.

Notes on this clone: Its target is not known. The likely explanation is a read error, given a far larger clone one base away. The sample contains more than one DNA sequence encoding this CDR3.

There were no recent acute infections or vaccinations among the donors, who were healthy HIV-negative adults. CD4+ cells underwent separation, giving CD45RA+ naive and CD45RA-negative memory subsets. From germline, CDR1 is LNHNV and CDR2 YYDKDF (reference sequence). The length of the CDR3 is 15 residues. Sequencing used memory CD4+ T cells sorted from blood. Subset in this sample: CD45RA-negative fraction. V and J are TRBV15 and TRBJ2-5; TRBD1 might be the D (6 bases). This TCR was sampled from a man between 18 and 35 years old in good health. Here the CDR3 reads CATSRGQLVSETQYF. CDR3 nucleotide sequence: TGTGCCACTAGCAGAGGACAGCTTGTTTCAGAGACCCAGTACTTC.